This T cell receptor beta chain is drawn from a study of low-dose radiotherapy and immunotherapy resistance in tumors (dated by TCRdb to the early 2020s). Notes on the research overall: Patients in Cohort 1 were given 0.5 Gy per fraction every 2 weeks, and the prescribed total PTV dose was 6.5 Gy. Patients in Cohort 2 were given 1 Gy per fraction every two weeks, for a total of 13 Gy across 26 weeks. Nivolumab was administered intravenously as a 240 mg flat dose every two weeks, and ipilimumab was administered intravenously at 1 mg/kg every six weeks. Cyclophosphamide 200 mg/m2 was administered intravenously every two weeks, one day before each radiation and immunotherapy administration. Starting on cycle 1 day 1, patients took 300 mg of aspirin by mouth once a day for four cycles. Trial participants were not randomized into treatment groups. Eight patients were included in the translational analysis: three from the first dose cohort and the first five from the second dose cohort.

V loses 5 bases, J loses 5 bases, and the germline ends lie 13 bases apart. CDR1 and CDR2 (SGHVS, FNYEAQ) derive from the germline V gene. The CDR3 runs 13 residues from the cysteine to the phenylalanine. The kept DNA is CDR3 alone, 39 bases in frame from the first base. This clonotype was seen only once. The target of this receptor is not known. No base-level quality is on record; no much larger clone is a single base apart. One read alone makes for weak evidence. Sample time point, as interpreted from the label and publication: after trial treatment. Per the publication, the treatment or condition label means: LDRT plus nivolumab, ipilimumab, low-dose cyclophosphamide and aspirin (RACIN trial). The donors took part in RACIN, a single-arm, phase I, dose-escalation trial that combined nivolumab, ipilimumab, aspirin, low-dose cyclophosphamide and low-dose radiotherapy. Patients were eligible if they had advanced solid tumors that were TIL-negative.

Reads for this sample came from an Illumina HiSeq 2500. First-strand cDNA was synthesized with Superscript III and a set of TRAV- and TRBV-specific primers, covering both TCRalpha and TCRbeta chains. TCRs were amplified with Phusion for 20 to 25 PCR cycles, with a constant-region primer paired with the adapter attached to the V primers. The isolated mRNA was amplified using the MessageAmp II aRNA Amplification Kit, with in vitro transcription performed for roughly 15 hours at 37 degrees C. The Dynabeads mRNA DIRECT Purification Kit was used to isolate the mRNA for TCR sequencing. A second roughly 27-cycle Phusion PCR added indexed Illumina adapters, and products were purified with AMPure XP beads. The original pipeline was this. Using custom Perl scripts, TCR sequences that encoded the same protein were pooled, out-of-frame sequences were dropped, and the abundance of each clonotype was calculated. Any TCR sequence backed by just one read was left out of the analysis. Among the metrics used to describe the repertoires were Shannon entropy, Gini index, clonality, richness, and the frequency of TCRs shared between repertoires. The public reads were run again by TCRdb, first through fastp at Q25 and then through MiXCR, and only productive beta chains were kept. CDR3 protein sequences are deduplicated, and each keeps its most common genes and DNA. The V and J calls were determined by TCRdb, not by the authors. This sample holds about 30,000 distinct CDR3 sequences; approximately 49% were observed only once. Of the sample, 5.7% is held by the ten largest clones.

Recombination linked TRBV7-6 to TRBJ2-7; matching of 5 bases hints at TRBD1 as the D gene. The sample was PBMCs, taken after low-dose radiotherapy plus immunotherapy. This TCR came from a male donor with gallbladder cancer. The DNA sequence reads TGTGCCAGCAGCATCACAACAGGTAACGAGCAGTACTTC. It translates as CASSITTGNEQYF.